This paragraph reports one T cell receptor (beta chain). Newly diagnosed hyperthyroidism patients aged 18 to 65 years had disease lasting under 2 months. These data belong to a study of T cells in Graves' hyperthyroidism and ophthalmopathy. Template material for amplifying TCR beta CDR3 regions consisted of RNA transcripts. The HTBI set primed first-round TCR CDR3 RT-PCR. TCRdb called the multiplex PCR reads again in MiXCR, with one record for every CDR3 protein. The repertoire holds 80,000 to 100,000 distinct CDR3 sequences, with approximately 42% as singletons. The germline V and J ends were trimmed by 4 bases and 7 bases, with 11 bases remaining between them. CDR3 size: 13 residues. Germline V gives CDR1 SEHNR, CDR2 FQNEAQ (reference sequence).

The V and J genes are TRBV7-9 and TRBJ2-1; D may be TRBD2 (5 bases). The source of this sequence is a woman aged 25 to 39 with Graves' hyperthyroidism. What was sequenced was peripheral blood or thyroid tissue (not recorded which). The CDR3 DNA follows: TGTGCCAGCAGCTACCCGACTAATAATGAGCAGTTCTTC. Translating gives CASSYPTNNEQFF.